This TCR beta chain originates from a study of blood T cells in healthy people across ages. With respect to this clonotype: At one of its ends the junction is not consistent with the germline gene, which may arise from a read error.

Then a second PCR, running roughly 6 to 12 cycles, was carried out with a sample-barcoded 5' primer and a J-beta primer mix. Each CDR3 protein gets one entry after TCRdb re-called the 5' RACE reads with MiXCR. The sample holds roughly 800,000 distinct CDR3 sequences, nearly 60% seen once. The clonotype originates from a man younger than 40 in good health. Source material: blood.

CDR3 nucleotide sequence: TGTGCCATCAGCCCACACCGACAGGGCCCAACGAGCTCCTACGAGCAGTACTTC. Its translation: CAISPHRQGPTSSYEQYF. The genes are TRBV7-2 and TRBJ2-7; 7 positions match TRBD1. The CDR3 has 18 residues. The germline CDR1 and CDR2 sequences are SGHTA and FQGNSA.